This T cell receptor (beta chain) came from a study of neurological immune-mediated disorders. General study results and limits: No expanded-clone CDR3 amino acid sequence recurred across subjects, suggesting private TCR-beta repertoires.

The making of cDNA relied on 5'RACE with 10-nucleotide random UMIs. TCRdb reanalysed the 5' RACE reads using MiXCR and keeps one entry per CDR3 protein. This repertoire shows about 84,000 distinct CDR3 sequences, 10% to 13% found once; its top ten account for about 1.7%. This clonotype qualifies as medium-sized. Its antigen remains unidentified. As healthy controls, volunteers from a blood bank in Maryland, USA, were used. Source material was 2 million unsorted PBMCs, stored at -80 °C in RNAlater. Input material: PBMCs. The receptor was derived from a man between 40 and 49 years old in good health.

This CDR3 reads CASSLGGRDFDEQYF. The CDR3 DNA is TGCGCCAGCAGCTTGGGCGGCAGGGACTTCGACGAGCAGTACTTC. The chain employs TRBV5-1 and TRBJ2-7; tentatively, D is TRBD2 (6 bases). The V gene's germline CDR1 is SGHRS and CDR2 YFSETQ. The CDR3 covers 15 residues. Between the trimmed V and J ends, which lost 0 bases and 5 bases, there was a span of 15 bases.